These 27 T cell receptor beta chains came from one sample sequenced in a study of blood T cell repertoires in COVID-19. TCRdb's table, derived via immunoSEQ multiplex PCR, lists solely in-frame clones and lacks some. The data show 440,000 or so clones, approximately 89% seen once. Material: peripheral blood. These receptors were collected from a woman aged 35 to 49 with COVID-19, enrolled during active disease.

The V and J genes are TRBV7-3 and TRBJ1-1; D is undetermined. The CDR3 spans 13 residues. V was trimmed by 5 bases and J by 3 bases, leaving 10 bases between them. Germline-derived CDR1 and CDR2 are SGHTA and FQGTGA. The chain's CDR3 is CASSLTAYTEAFF. CDR3 nucleotides: TGTGCCAGCAGCCTCACTGCCTACACTGAAGCTTTCTTT.

This chain uses TRBV3-1 (or the pseudogene TRBV3-2) with TRBJ2-5; D gene ambiguous. The CDR3 has 13 amino acids. V was clipped by 4 bases and J by 2 bases, with 8 bases between them. Germline CDR1 is LGHDT and CDR2 is YNNKEL (reference sequence). This CDR3 is CASSLDAQETQYF. CDR3 in DNA: TGTGCCAGCAGCCTCGATGCGCAAGAGACCCAGTACTTC.

The chain has TRBV18 and TRBJ1-2; 8 bases agree with TRBD1. Unmatched junction bases numbered 20, after V lost 0 bases and J lost 5 bases. Germline V gives CDR1 KGHSH, CDR2 LQKENI. The CDR3 has 20 residues. CDR3 bases: TGTGCCAGCTCACCACCCTGGCCGCAACAGGGGGGCCAAACCTGGTATGGCTACACCTTC. Protein sequence: CASSPPWPQQGGQTWYGYTF.

The chain recombines TRBV5-4 with TRBJ1-1; possibly TRBD1 for D (6 bases). V was cut by 2 bases and J by 3 bases, with 17 bases left in between. Germline loops: CDR1 SGHNT, CDR2 YYREEE (reference sequence). This CDR3 contains 16 residues. Written as DNA, the CDR3 is TGTGCCAGCAGCTTCGGACAAGGGAGGGGGGACACTGAAGCTTTCTTT. Its protein is CASSFGQGRGDTEAFF. The full variable domain, in which reference TRBV5-4 and TRBJ1-1 provide the parts outside the CDR3, is ETGVTQSPTHLIKTRGQQVTLRCSSQSGHNTVSWYQQALGQGPQFIFQYYREEENGRGNFPPRFSGLQFPNYSSELNVNALELDDSALYLCASSFGQGRGDTEAFFGQGTRLTVV.

This CDR3 is CASTRAGTYEQYF. CDR3 coding DNA: TGTGCCAGCACGCGAGCGGGGACCTACGAGCAGTACTTC. The chain links TRBV3-1 (or the pseudogene TRBV3-2) to TRBJ2-7, with 7 bases identical to TRBD2. V trimming: 7 bases; J trimming: 2 bases; junction bases outside the gene matches: 5. The CDR3 has 13 residues. Germline V gives CDR1 LGHDT, CDR2 YNNKEL (reference sequence).

The chain employs TRBV28 and TRBJ2-1; the D gene is possibly TRBD2 (6 bases). Trimming left V 3 bases short and J 8 bases short, with 23 bases between. The CDR3 is 17 residues long. Germline lookup yields CDR1 MDHEN and CDR2 SYDVKM. The CDR3 spells CASSFVGTTRLNDEQFF. The CDR3 DNA reads as TGTGCCAGCAGTTTCGTCGGAACGACTAGGTTAAACGATGAGCAGTTCTTC. The whole variable domain, filled in from reference TRBV28 and TRBJ2-1, reads DVKVTQSSRYLVKRTGEKVFLECVQDMDHENMFWYRQDPGLGLRLIYFSYDVKMKEKGDIPEGYSVSREKKERFSLILESASTNQTSMYLCASSFVGTTRLNDEQFFGPGTRLTVL.

The chain employs TRBV6-5 and TRBJ1-5; a weak D match, TRBD1 (5 bases). Per the germline V gene, CDR1 is MNHEY and CDR2 is SVGAGI. Trimming left V 6 bases short and J 5 bases short, with 11 bases between. The CDR3 runs to 13 residues. The CDR3 DNA reads TGTGCCAGCAGGAGCACCAGGGATCAGCCCCAGCATTTT. This codes for CASRSTRDQPQHF.

The chain uses TRBV27 and TRBJ1-2; the D gene is possibly TRBD1 (5 bases). Germline lookup yields CDR1 MNHEY and CDR2 SMNVEV (reference sequence). The V end lost 7 bases, the J end lost 4 bases, and 25 bases lay between the germline ends. The CDR3 has 17 amino acids. CDR3 sequence (DNA): TGTGCCAGCACCCATCGGGCAGGGTGGCTATCGGGCTATGGCTACACCTTC. It encodes CASTHRAGWLSGYGYTF.

The chain employs TRBV6-5 and TRBJ1-5; maybe TRBD1 (5 bases). V lost 8 bases and J 7 bases, leaving 12 bases between the germline ends. The length of the CDR3 is 12 residues. Germline lookup yields CDR1 MNHEY and CDR2 SVGAGI. The CDR3: CASGGVNQPQHF. The CDR3 DNA reads as TGTGCCAGCGGAGGGGTTAACCAGCCCCAGCATTTT.

CDR3 in amino acids: CASSLLGGGSEAFF. CDR3 nucleotide sequence: TGTGCCAGCAGTTTGCTGGGGGGAGGCTCTGAAGCTTTCTTT. The chain is built from TRBV27 and TRBJ1-1, with D possibly being TRBD1 (5 bases). Germline lookup yields CDR1 MNHEY and CDR2 SMNVEV (reference sequence). The V end lost 3 bases, the J end lost 6 bases, and 14 bases lay between the germline ends. This CDR3 region has 14 residues.

The chain uses TRBV5-4 and TRBJ2-7; TRBD2 agrees at 10 bases. CDR3 length equals 14 residues. With V trimmed by 3 bases and J by 3 bases, 3 bases remained unmatched. Germline V gene sequence: CDR1 SGHNT, CDR2 YYREEE (reference sequence). The CDR3 DNA follows: TGTGCCAGCAGCTCCCGGACTAGCGGCTACGAGCAGTACTTC. This translates into CASSSRTSGYEQYF.

The CDR3 DNA reads as TGTGCCAGCAGCGTAGGGGCACAGGGGGTCACAGATACGCAGTATTTT. It codes for CASSVGAQGVTDTQYF. V and J are TRBV9 and TRBJ2-3, with 8 bases matching TRBD1. CDR3 length equals 16 residues. The germline V gene has CDR1 SGDLS and CDR2 YYNGEE. V dropped 0 bases and J dropped 2; count of bases not matched to a gene: 5. The full variable domain, completed using reference TRBV9 and TRBJ2-3, is DSGVTQTPKHLITATGQRVTLRCSPRSGDLSVYWYQQSLDQGLQFLIQYYNGEERAKGNILERFSAQQFPDLHSELNLSSLELGDSALYFCASSVGAQGVTDTQYFGPGTRLTVL.

This chain links TRBV7-2 with TRBJ2-3; a possible D gene is TRBD2 (5 bases). Germline CDR1 SGHTA, CDR2 FQGNSA. Trimming cost V 1 base and J 5 bases, with 10 bases left between them. The CDR3 contains 14 residues. As DNA, the CDR3 is TGTGCCAGCAGCTTAGTTCGGGGTGGAGATACGCAGTATTTT. Translation gives CASSLVRGGDTQYF.

V and J are TRBV5-1 and TRBJ1-1; D might be TRBD1 (5 bases). CDR1 and CDR2 from the germline V gene are SGHRS and YFSETQ. This CDR3 has 14 residues. Deletions cut 2 bases from V and 0 bases from J, with 8 bases between. The CDR3 here is CASSFDRMNTEAFF. CDR3 bases: TGCGCCAGCAGCTTCGACAGAATGAACACTGAAGCTTTCTTT. The full variable domain, rest sourced from reference TRBV5-1 and TRBJ1-1, is KAGVTQTPRYLIKTRGQQVTLSCSPISGHRSVSWYQQTPGQGLQFLFEYFSETQRNKGNFPGRFSGRQFSNSRSEMNVSTLELGDSALYLCASSFDRMNTEAFFGQGTRLTVV.

V usage is TRBV15 and J usage is TRBJ2-7, with D unresolved. The CDR3 is 14 residues long. Germline CDR1 is LNHNV and CDR2 is YYDKDF (reference sequence). The ends were cut back, 0 bases at V and 0 bases at J, with 6 bases in the middle. In DNA, the CDR3 is TGTGCCACCAGCAGAGAGACTCCCTCCTACGAGCAGTACTTC. This sequence encodes CATSRETPSYEQYF.

V gene TRBV6-2 or TRBV6-3 combines with J gene TRBJ2-1; 11 bases are shared with TRBD2. Per the germline V gene, CDR1 is MNHEY and CDR2 is SVGEGT. V was clipped by 6 bases and J by 4 bases; unmatched bases: 14. This CDR3 is 18 amino acids long. CDR3 sequence: CASSDLLAGGKAYNEQFF. For the CDR3, the DNA is TGTGCCAGCAGCGACCTATTAGCGGGGGGGAAAGCTTACAATGAGCAGTTCTTC.

V is TRBV5-1 and J is TRBJ2-3, with no clear D. The V and J ends lost 4 bases and 2 bases respectively, with 11 bases between them. Germline V gene data show CDR1 as SGHRS and CDR2 as YFSETQ. CDR3 size: 14 residues. The CDR3 loop is CASSLQVPTDTQYF. CDR3 bases: TGCGCCAGCAGCCTGCAGGTCCCCACAGATACGCAGTATTTT.

The chain combines TRBV27 with TRBJ1-5; perhaps TRBD1 as D (6 bases). The V gene lost 6 bases and the J gene lost 0 bases, with 21 bases spanning the gap. CDR1 is MNHEY, CDR2 SMNVEV, per germline (reference sequence). The CDR3 has 18 residues. The CDR3 DNA reads TGTGCCAGCAGGGCCCTAGGGCAGGGGTGGAATAGCAATCAGCCCCAGCATTTT. This codes for CASRALGQGWNSNQPQHF.

This clone has only a few counts. The rearrangement joins TRBV28 to TRBJ2-7, with D perhaps matching TRBD1 (6 bases). From germline, CDR1 is MDHEN and CDR2 SYDVKM. This CDR3 is built from 14 residues. V was cut by 3 bases and J by 6 bases, with 15 bases left in between. The CDR3 reads CASSFRWGLVEQYF. Written as DNA, the CDR3 is TGTGCCAGCAGTTTTCGATGGGGGCTAGTCGAGCAGTACTTC.

In the case of this clone: The sample holds other DNA sequences that translate to the same CDR3. This chain connects TRBV19 to TRBJ1-1, with 9 bases aligning to TRBD1. J gave up 4 bases and V 4 bases, and 4 bases lay outside the gene matches. This CDR3 has 14 residues. Germline lookup yields CDR1 LNHDA and CDR2 SQIVND (reference sequence). The CDR3 reads CASSTQGAGTEAFF. Written as DNA, the CDR3 is TGTGCCAGTAGTACACAGGGGGCTGGCACTGAAGCTTTCTTT.

The rearrangement joins TRBV7-9 to TRBJ2-3, with D unresolved. V was pared by 5 bases and J by 2 bases, with 17 bases between. The CDR3 runs to 16 residues. Germline CDR1 is SEHNR and CDR2 is FQNEAQ (reference sequence). CDR3 region: CASSAYLEPYTDTQYF. The CDR3 nucleotides are TGTGCCAGCAGCGCCTACCTAGAACCCTACACAGATACGCAGTATTTT.

This rearrangement joins TRBV14 to TRBJ2-1, with D possibly being TRBD1 (6 bases). V shed 4 bases and J shed 2 bases, with 15 bases lying between them. The CDR3 totals 16 residues. CDR1 is SGHDN and CDR2 is FVKESK in the germline V gene. This CDR3 reads CASSPSGVSPYNEQFF. As DNA, the CDR3 is TGTGCCAGCAGCCCATCAGGGGTTAGCCCCTACAATGAGCAGTTCTTC.

Ten or more counts support this clone. Distinct nucleotide sequences in the sample also encode this CDR3. CDR3 loop: CASSIGGGQPQHF. CDR3 sequence (DNA): TGTGCCAGTAGTATAGGGGGGGGTCAGCCCCAGCATTTT. The chain couples TRBV19 to TRBJ1-5; tentative D call: TRBD1 (5 bases). The ends were cut back, 1 base at V and 6 bases at J, with 7 bases in the middle. The CDR3 length is 13 residues. Germline CDR1 LNHDA, CDR2 SQIVND (reference sequence).

V gene TRBV14 combines with J gene TRBJ1-5, with D unclear. Germline-derived CDR1 and CDR2 are SGHDN and FVKESK. Trimming pared 1 base from V and 2 bases from J, leaving 9 bases between. There are 15 residues in the CDR3. In DNA form, the CDR3 reads TGTGCCAGCAGCCAAGGGCCCGGGGGCAATCAGCCCCAGCATTTT. The encoded protein is CASSQGPGGNQPQHF.

The chain is built from TRBV9 and TRBJ1-6; possibly TRBD1 for D (5 bases). V was trimmed by 4 bases and J by 0 bases, leaving 14 bases between them. CDR3 length equals 17 residues. Germline V gives CDR1 SGDLS, CDR2 YYNGEE. CDR3 DNA: TGTGCCAGCAGCCGCGGGGCCGATAGCTCCTATAATTCACCCCTCCACTTT. This translates into CASSRGADSSYNSPLHF.

The chain carries TRBV4-3 and TRBJ1-6, with D perhaps TRBD1 (6 bases). Trimming removed 0 bases from V and 9 bases from J, with 12 bases in between. Per germline, CDR1 LGHNA and CDR2 YSLEER. CDR3 size: 15 residues. The CDR3 DNA reads TGCGCCAGCAGCCAAGATTCCAGGGGACCTTCACCCCTCCACTTT. Its translation is CASSQDSRGPSPLHF.

The chain carries TRBV2 and TRBJ2-2; D is uncertain. Per the germline V gene, CDR1 is SNHLY and CDR2 is FYNNEI. The length of the CDR3 is 15 residues. Trimming removed 5 bases at V and 5 bases at J, with 15 bases between. The CDR3: CASSPLLAYTGELFF. For the CDR3, the DNA is TGTGCCAGCAGTCCCCTTCTCGCGTATACCGGGGAGCTGTTTTTT.